The T cell receptor (beta chain) under discussion was sequenced for a study of blood T cell repertoires in COVID-19 (dated by TCRdb to about 2020). Study-wide context: Recovered participants in ImmuneRACE Cohort 3 were defined as having two consecutive negative NP/OP PCR tests, clearance from a healthcare professional, or resolution of symptoms. Collaborator samples came from the United States, Italy and Spain and covered acute and convalescent phases of COVID-19. The prospective study material was composed of cDNA or gDNA derived from T cells, B-cell-depleted T cells, or PBMCs. Subjects who had been exposed to COVID-19, were actively infected with it, or had recovered from it provided the deeply sampled blood TCRbeta repertoires that made up the dataset. A freely available public database, intended as a resource for researchers studying the immune response to SARS-CoV-2, is where the repertoires were released. Samples came from the ongoing ImmuneRACE study (first 160 participants) plus 1,254 subjects from 6 global collaborators. The sample metadata nearly always contained a de-identified subject ID, COVID-19 status, age in years and sex. HLA class I and class II types, where available, came from metadata supplied by the sample provider rather than from assay-based typing. General conclusions and limits of the study: Clinical and demographic metadata were provided uncurated, with the amount varying by source and participant.

Turning to this clone: There is no known antigen for this receptor. The record has no base qualities; no much larger clone is one base away.

Including cysteine and phenylalanine, the CDR3 has 16 amino acids. Only the CDR3 region is kept as DNA, spanning 48 bases read in frame from base 1. Deletion took 3 bases off V and 4 bases off J, with a span of 16 bases between the germline ends. According to the germline V gene, CDR1 reads SGHAT and CDR2 reads FQNNGV. Enrolling through a virtual design, the prospective study's participants ranged in age from roughly 18 to 89 years and lived across approximately 25 United States geographic areas. In the prospective study, cohorts were assigned on the basis of participant-reported clinical history obtained from a screening survey and a study questionnaire. In the prospective study, mobile phlebotomists collected whole blood, serum and a nasopharyngeal or oropharyngeal swab from each participant. Participants in the prospective study had the option to provide additional blood draws and questionnaires over a 2-month period. Blood samples from the prospective study were shipped frozen or at room temperature prior to DNA extraction.

The immunoSEQ Assay, a bias-controlled multiplex PCR, was used to amplify TCRbeta CDR3 regions from genomic DNA. The paper's data handling went like this. Within the assay, amplification of reference gene primers was used to estimate how many nucleated cells each sample contained. To quantify the absolute abundance of each unique TCRbeta CDR3 rearrangement, sequence reads were collapsed and filtered. For each sample, productive Simpson clonality was calculated by taking the square root of Simpson's diversity index across productive rearrangements. TCRdb mirrors the immuneACCESS table, restricted to in-frame sequences. Some clones are absent from its copies; in checked studies, under half trace to an unresolved V gene, and the reason for the others is unknown. V and J calls and clone size come straight from that table; D and trimming were deduced from the DNA. This sample has about 400,000 clones in its table, and around 87% of those were observed once. The ten largest clones add up to roughly 1.9% of the sample.

This TCR was sampled from a man in his forties in a cohort exposed to, infected with or recovered from COVID-19 (not recorded which). The source material was PBMCs or T cells enriched from blood (not recorded which). The sequence joins TRBV11-2 to TRBJ2-1, with TRBD1 as a weak D call on 6 bases. The bases are TGTGCCAGCAGCTTTCGGCTGTCGAGGGGGTACAATGAGCAGTTCTTC. It translates as CASSFRLSRGYNEQFF.